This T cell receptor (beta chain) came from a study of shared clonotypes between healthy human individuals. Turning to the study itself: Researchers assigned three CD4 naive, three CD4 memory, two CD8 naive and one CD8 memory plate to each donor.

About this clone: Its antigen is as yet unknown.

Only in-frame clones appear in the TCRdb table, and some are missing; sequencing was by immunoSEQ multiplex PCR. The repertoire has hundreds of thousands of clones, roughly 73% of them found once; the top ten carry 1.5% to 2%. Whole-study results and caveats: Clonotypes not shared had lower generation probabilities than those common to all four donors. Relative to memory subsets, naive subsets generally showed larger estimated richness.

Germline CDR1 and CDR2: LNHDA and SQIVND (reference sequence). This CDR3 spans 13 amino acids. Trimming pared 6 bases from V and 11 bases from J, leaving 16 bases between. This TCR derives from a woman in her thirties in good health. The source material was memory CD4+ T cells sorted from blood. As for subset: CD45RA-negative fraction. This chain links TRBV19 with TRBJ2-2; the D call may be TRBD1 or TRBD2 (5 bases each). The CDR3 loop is CASSTSGRSELFF. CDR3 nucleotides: TGTGCCAGTAGCACCTCAGGGAGAAGTGAGCTGTTTTTT.